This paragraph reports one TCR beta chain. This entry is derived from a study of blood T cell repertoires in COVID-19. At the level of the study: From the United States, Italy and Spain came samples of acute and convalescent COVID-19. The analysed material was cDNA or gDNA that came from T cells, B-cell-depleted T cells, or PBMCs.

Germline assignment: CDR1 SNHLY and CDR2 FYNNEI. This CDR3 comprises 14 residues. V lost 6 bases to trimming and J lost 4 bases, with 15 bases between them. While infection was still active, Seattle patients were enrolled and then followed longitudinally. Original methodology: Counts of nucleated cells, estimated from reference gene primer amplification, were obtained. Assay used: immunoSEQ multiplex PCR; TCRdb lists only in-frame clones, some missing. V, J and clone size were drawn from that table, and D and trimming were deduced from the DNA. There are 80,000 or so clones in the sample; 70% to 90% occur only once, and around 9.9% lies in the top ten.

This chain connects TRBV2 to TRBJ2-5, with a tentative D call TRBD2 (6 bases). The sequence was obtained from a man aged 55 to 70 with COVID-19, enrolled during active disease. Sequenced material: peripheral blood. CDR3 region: CASREGYSRETQYF. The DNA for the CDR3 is TGTGCCAGCAGGGAGGGGTATAGCCGAGAGACCCAGTACTTC.